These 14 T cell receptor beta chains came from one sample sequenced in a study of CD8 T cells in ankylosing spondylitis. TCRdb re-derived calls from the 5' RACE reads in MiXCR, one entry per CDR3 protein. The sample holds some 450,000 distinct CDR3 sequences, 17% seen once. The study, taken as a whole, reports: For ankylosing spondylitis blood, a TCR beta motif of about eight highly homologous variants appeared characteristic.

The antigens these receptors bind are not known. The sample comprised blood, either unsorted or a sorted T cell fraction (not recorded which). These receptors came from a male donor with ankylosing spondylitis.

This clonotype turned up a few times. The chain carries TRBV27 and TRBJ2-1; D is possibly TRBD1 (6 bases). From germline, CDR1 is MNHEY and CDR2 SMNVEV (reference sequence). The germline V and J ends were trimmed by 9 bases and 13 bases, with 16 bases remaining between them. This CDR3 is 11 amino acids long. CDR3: CARRLGHFQFF. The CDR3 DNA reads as TGTGCCAGGCGCTTGGGACACTTTCAGTTCTTC.

The CDR3 DNA follows: TGCAGTGCTATAGGGACGCATCCCCTTAGCTCCTACGAGCAGTACTTC. Protein: CSAIGTHPLSSYEQYF. The chain combines TRBV20-1 with TRBJ2-7; the D gene could be TRBD1 or TRBD2 (5 bases each). The V gene's germline CDR1 is DFQATT and CDR2 SNEGSKA (reference sequence). V lost 4 bases, J lost 0 bases, and 19 bases lay in between. The length of the CDR3 is 16 residues.

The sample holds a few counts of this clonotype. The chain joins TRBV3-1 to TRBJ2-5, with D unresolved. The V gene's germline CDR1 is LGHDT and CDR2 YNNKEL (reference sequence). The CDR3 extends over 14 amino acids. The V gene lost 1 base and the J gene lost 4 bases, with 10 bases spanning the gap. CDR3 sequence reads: CASSQVLVPETQYF. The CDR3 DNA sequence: TGTGCCAGCAGCCAAGTCTTGGTTCCAGAGACCCAGTACTTC.

CDR3 amino acids: CSASLIRTAYSNYGYTF. CDR3 DNA: TGCAGTGCTAGTCTAATTAGGACAGCCTATTCTAACTATGGCTACACCTTC. The chain uses TRBV20-1 and TRBJ1-2, with D possibly being TRBD1 (6 bases). Trimming pared 3 bases from V and 0 bases from J, leaving 20 bases between. Germline assignment: CDR1 DFQATT and CDR2 SNEGSKA (reference sequence). This CDR3 has 17 amino acids.

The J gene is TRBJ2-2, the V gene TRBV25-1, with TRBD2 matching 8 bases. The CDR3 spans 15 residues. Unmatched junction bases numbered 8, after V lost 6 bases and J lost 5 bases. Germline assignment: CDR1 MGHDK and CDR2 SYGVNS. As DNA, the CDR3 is TGTGCCAGCAGCCGGGGGGGCGCATGGACCGGGGAGCTGTTTTTT. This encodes CASSRGGAWTGELFF.

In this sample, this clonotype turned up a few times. The CDR3 nucleotides read TGTGCCAGCAGCTTTGACGACAGGGATAAAATCCACGAGCAGTACTTC. As protein: CASSFDDRDKIHEQYF. The chain joins TRBV7-9 to TRBJ2-7; 7 bases fit TRBD1. The CDR3 covers 16 residues. V lost 3 bases and J lost 5; bases outside the gene matches: 13. CDR1 and CDR2 (germline): SEHNR, FQNEAQ (reference sequence).

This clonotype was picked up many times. CDR3 sequence reads: CASSYGGMNSNQPQHF. DNA of the CDR3: TGCGCCAGCAGCTACGGGGGGATGAATAGCAATCAGCCCCAGCATTTT. This chain connects TRBV5-1 to TRBJ1-5; D may be TRBD1 (5 bases). This CDR3 has 16 amino acids. From germline, CDR1 is SGHRS and CDR2 YFSETQ. V lost 3 bases and J lost 0, with 13 bases in between.

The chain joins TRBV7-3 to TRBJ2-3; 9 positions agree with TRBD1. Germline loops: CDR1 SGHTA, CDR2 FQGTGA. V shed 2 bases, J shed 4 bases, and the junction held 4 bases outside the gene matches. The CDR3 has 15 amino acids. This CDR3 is CASSLDRTGADTQYF. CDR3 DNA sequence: TGTGCCAGCAGCTTAGACCGGACAGGGGCAGATACGCAGTATTTT.

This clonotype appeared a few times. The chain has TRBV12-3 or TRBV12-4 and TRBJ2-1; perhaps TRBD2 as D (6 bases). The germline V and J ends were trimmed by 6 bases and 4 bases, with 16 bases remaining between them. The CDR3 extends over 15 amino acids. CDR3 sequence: CASSRVAAPYNEQFF. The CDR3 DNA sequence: TGTGCCAGCAGCCGAGTAGCGGCCCCTTACAATGAGCAGTTCTTC.

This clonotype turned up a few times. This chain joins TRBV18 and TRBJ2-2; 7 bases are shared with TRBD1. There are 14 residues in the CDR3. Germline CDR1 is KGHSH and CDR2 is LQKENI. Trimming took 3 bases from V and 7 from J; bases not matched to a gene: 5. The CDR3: CASSPGTAVGELFF. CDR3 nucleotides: TGTGCCAGCTCACCCGGGACAGCCGTCGGGGAGCTGTTTTTT.

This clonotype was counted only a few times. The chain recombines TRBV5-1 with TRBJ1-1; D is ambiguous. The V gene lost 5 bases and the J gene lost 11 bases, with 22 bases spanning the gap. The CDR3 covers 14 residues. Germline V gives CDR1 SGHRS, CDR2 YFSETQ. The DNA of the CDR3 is TGCGCCAGCAGTTGGTCACTTTCGGCGTTGGAGGCTTTCTTT. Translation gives CASSWSLSALEAFF.

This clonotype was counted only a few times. Here the CDR3 reads CASSLRLGSANTGELFF. The CDR3 nucleotides read TGTGCCAGCAGCCTCAGGTTGGGTAGCGCGAACACCGGGGAGCTGTTTTTT. This sequence joins TRBV7-9 and TRBJ2-2; weak D call: TRBD2 (5 bases). The CDR3 covers 17 residues. Germline V gene lookup returns CDR1 SEHNR and CDR2 FQNEAQ (reference sequence). V lost 5 bases and J 0 bases, leaving 16 bases between the germline ends.

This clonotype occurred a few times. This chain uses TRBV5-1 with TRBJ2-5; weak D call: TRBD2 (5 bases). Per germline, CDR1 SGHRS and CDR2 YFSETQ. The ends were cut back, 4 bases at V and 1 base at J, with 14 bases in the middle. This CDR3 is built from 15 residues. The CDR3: CASSPSVRGQETQYF. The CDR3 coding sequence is TGCGCCAGCAGCCCCAGCGTCCGGGGCCAAGAGACCCAGTACTTC.

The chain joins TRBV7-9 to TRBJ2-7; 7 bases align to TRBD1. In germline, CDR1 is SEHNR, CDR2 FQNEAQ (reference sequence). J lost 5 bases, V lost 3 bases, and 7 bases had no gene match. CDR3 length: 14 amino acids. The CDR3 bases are TGTGCCAGCAGCTTTTCCAGGGGGTTGGACGAGCAGTACTTC. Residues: CASSFSRGLDEQYF.